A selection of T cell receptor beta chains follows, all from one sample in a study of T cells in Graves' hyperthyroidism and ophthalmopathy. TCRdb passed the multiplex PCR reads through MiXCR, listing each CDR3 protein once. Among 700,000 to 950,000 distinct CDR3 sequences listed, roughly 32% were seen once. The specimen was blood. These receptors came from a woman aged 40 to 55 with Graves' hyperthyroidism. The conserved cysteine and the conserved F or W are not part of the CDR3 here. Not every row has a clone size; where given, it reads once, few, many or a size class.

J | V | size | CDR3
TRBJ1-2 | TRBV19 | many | ASSIEAGGENYGYT
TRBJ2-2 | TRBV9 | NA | ASSPGLAGGAGELF
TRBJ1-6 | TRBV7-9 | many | ASSLGRDDSPLH
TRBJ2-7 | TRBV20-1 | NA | SVGTGGTYEQY
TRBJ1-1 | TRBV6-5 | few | ASSRQGEAF
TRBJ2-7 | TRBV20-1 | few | SASVGTAIYEQY
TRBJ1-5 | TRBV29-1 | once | IPRRKGGGQPQH
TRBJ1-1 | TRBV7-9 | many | ASSFGLLSEAF
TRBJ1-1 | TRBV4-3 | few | ASSQEVRQSAF
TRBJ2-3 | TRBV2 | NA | ASNPADTQY
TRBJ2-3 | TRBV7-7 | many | ASSHQSTDTQY
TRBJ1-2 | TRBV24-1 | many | ATSDSVNYGYT
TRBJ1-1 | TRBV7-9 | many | ASRWEGERTEAF
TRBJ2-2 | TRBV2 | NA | ASSPRRQNTGELF
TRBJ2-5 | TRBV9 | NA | ASSAQDREVETQY
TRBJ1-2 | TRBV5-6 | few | ASSPDPPTWGRWGYT
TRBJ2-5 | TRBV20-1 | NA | SPGPSSTDTQY
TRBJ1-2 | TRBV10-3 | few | AISPSGRSIGGYT
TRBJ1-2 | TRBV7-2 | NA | ASSLLTGQRYGYT